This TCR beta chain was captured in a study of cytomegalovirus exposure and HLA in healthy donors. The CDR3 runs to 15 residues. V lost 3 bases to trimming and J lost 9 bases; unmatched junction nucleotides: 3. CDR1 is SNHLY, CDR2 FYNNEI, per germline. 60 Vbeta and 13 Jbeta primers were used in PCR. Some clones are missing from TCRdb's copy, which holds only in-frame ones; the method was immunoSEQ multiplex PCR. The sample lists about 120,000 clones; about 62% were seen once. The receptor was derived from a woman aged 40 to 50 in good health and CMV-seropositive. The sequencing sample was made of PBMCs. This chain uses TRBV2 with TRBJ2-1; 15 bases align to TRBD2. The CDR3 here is CASSDMGLAGGEQFF. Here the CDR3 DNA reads TGTGCCAGCAGTGATATGGGACTAGCGGGGGGTGAGCAGTTCTTC.